A single sample is the source of the 26 T cell receptor beta chains below, sequenced in a study of early T cells in non-severe SARS-CoV-2 infection. MiXCR, applied by TCRdb to the 5' RACE reads, yields one record per CDR3 protein. Of tens of thousands of distinct CDR3 sequences listed, about a tenth are singletons. Material for sequencing was whole blood. The receptors were gathered from an adult who was a healthcare worker with PCR-confirmed SARS-CoV-2 infection or an uninfected control (not recorded which).

This clonotype was observed many times. This sequence joins TRBV5-6 and TRBJ1-2; D may be TRBD1 (6 bases). V was pared by 4 bases and J by 2 bases, with 9 bases between. The length of the CDR3 is 13 residues. The germline V gene has CDR1 SGHDT and CDR2 YYEEEE. CDR3 sequence: CASSRDRNYGYTF. In nucleotides, the CDR3 is TGTGCCAGCAGCAGAGACAGGAACTATGGCTACACCTTC.

This clonotype was detected ten times or more. The J gene is TRBJ2-3, the V gene TRBV9; D call uncertain. The V end lost 0 bases, the J end lost 0 bases, and 8 bases lay between the germline ends. The CDR3 is made up of 15 amino acids. Germline V gene data show CDR1 as SGDLS and CDR2 as YYNGEE. CDR3 sequence reads: CASSVGVESTDTQYF. Here the CDR3 DNA reads TGTGCCAGCAGCGTAGGAGTTGAGAGCACAGATACGCAGTATTTT. Based on the CDR3 plus reference TRBV9 and TRBJ2-3, the full variable domain is DSGVTQTPKHLITATGQRVTLRCSPRSGDLSVYWYQQSLDQGLQFLIQYYNGEERAKGNILERFSAQQFPDLHSELNLSSLELGDSALYFCASSVGVESTDTQYFGPGTRLTVL.

This clonotype was seen at least ten times. The chain couples TRBV12-3 or TRBV12-4 to TRBJ2-1; 8 bases fit TRBD2. The length of the CDR3 is 15 residues. J lost 10 bases, V lost 2 bases, and 10 bases had no gene match. The CDR3 reads CASSLSGGDGREQFF. DNA for the CDR3: TGTGCCAGCAGTTTAAGCGGGGGCGACGGTAGGGAGCAGTTCTTC.

This clonotype was recorded a few times. The rearrangement joins TRBV20-1 to TRBJ1-4; 8 nucleotides line up with TRBD1. The CDR3 runs to 14 residues. Unmatched junction bases numbered 8, after V lost 3 bases and J lost 8 bases. The germline CDR1 and CDR2 sequences are DFQATT and SNEGSKA (reference sequence). CDR3 sequence: CSARSGGAGEKLFF. For the CDR3, the DNA is TGCAGTGCTAGGTCAGGGGGCGCGGGGGAAAAACTGTTTTTT.

This clonotype turned up a few times. V is TRBV4-1 and J is TRBJ1-6, with unresolved D. From germline, CDR1 is MGHRA and CDR2 YSYEKL. The CDR3 covers 16 residues. V was pared by 3 bases and J by 7 bases, with 16 bases between. The CDR3 protein is CASSQFKETQNSPLHF. CDR3 nucleotide sequence: TGCGCCAGCAGCCAGTTTAAGGAGACCCAGAATTCACCCCTCCACTTT.

This chain connects TRBV10-3 to TRBJ2-2; possibly TRBD1 for D (5 bases). The CDR3 consists of 16 residues. CDR1 and CDR2 (germline): ENHRY, SYGVKD. The germline V and J ends were trimmed by 1 base and 0 bases, with 9 bases remaining between them. CDR3 residues: CAISELDSTNTGELFF. The CDR3 DNA sequence: TGTGCCATCAGTGAGTTAGACAGTACGAACACCGGGGAGCTGTTTTTT.

The chain couples TRBV20-1 to TRBJ2-1, with D uncertain. Germline V gene lookup returns CDR1 DFQATT and CDR2 SNEGSKA (reference sequence). This CDR3 contains 13 residues. The V and J ends lost 8 bases and 5 bases respectively, with 16 bases between them. CDR3 sequence: CSFDLPLNNEQFF. In DNA, the CDR3 is TGCAGTTTTGACCTTCCCCTTAACAATGAGCAGTTCTTC.

This clonotype was observed at least ten times. The V and J genes are TRBV25-1 and TRBJ1-6; D is ambiguous. Germline V gene data show CDR1 as MGHDK and CDR2 as SYGVNS. Trimming shortened V by 2 bases and J by 4 bases, and 15 bases separated the two germline ends. The CDR3 length is 17 residues. The CDR3 DNA reads as TGTGCCAGCAGTGAAATGGGTGGGGAAACGTATAATTCACCCCTCCACTTT. It yields the protein CASSEMGGETYNSPLHF.

The V and J genes are TRBV5-5 and TRBJ1-6, with D hard to call. Germline lookup yields CDR1 SGHKS and CDR2 YYEKEE (reference sequence). The V end lost 3 bases, the J end lost 10 bases, and 14 bases lay between the germline ends. This CDR3 is 14 amino acids long. The CDR3 is CASSWERSDSPLHF. In DNA, the CDR3 is TGTGCCAGCAGCTGGGAGCGAAGTGACTCACCCCTCCACTTT.

At least ten counts were recorded for this clonotype. The chain carries TRBV16 and TRBJ1-5; no clear D. CDR1 and CDR2 from the germline V gene are KGHSY and FQNENV. CDR3 length equals 13 residues. Trimming removed 6 bases from V and 5 bases from J, with 11 bases in between. CDR3 nucleotides: TGTGCCAGCAGTCAGCTGAGGGATCAGCCCCAGCATTTT. This codes for CASSQLRDQPQHF.

This clonotype was picked up a small number of times. The chain couples TRBV5-4 to TRBJ1-1; 7 bases are a match to TRBD1. CDR3 size: 16 residues. Unmatched junction bases numbered 12, after V lost 0 bases and J lost 7 bases. Germline lookup yields CDR1 SGHNT and CDR2 YYREEE (reference sequence). The CDR3 protein is CASSLARGGRDVEAFF. The DNA of the CDR3 is TGTGCCAGCAGCTTGGCTAGAGGGGGCAGGGACGTTGAAGCTTTCTTT. Filled out from reference TRBV5-4 and TRBJ1-1, the complete variable domain reads ETGVTQSPTHLIKTRGQQVTLRCSSQSGHNTVSWYQQALGQGPQFIFQYYREEENGRGNFPPRFSGLQFPNYSSELNVNALELDDSALYLCASSLARGGRDVEAFFGQGTRLTVV.

A few counts support this clonotype. The chain has TRBV20-1 and TRBJ2-3; TRBD2 agrees at 7 bases. V was clipped by 5 bases and J by 2 bases; unmatched bases: 16. In germline, CDR1 is DFQATT, CDR2 SNEGSKA (reference sequence). The CDR3 has 17 amino acids. The DNA of the CDR3 is TGCAGTGCTTCTCGCGGGGGAGGCTCTCTTATCACAGATACGCAGTATTTT. Translated: CSASRGGGSLITDTQYF.

This clonotype was seen a handful of times. V usage is TRBV15 and J usage is TRBJ2-7; TRBD1 is a possible D gene (5 bases). Trimming shortened V by 0 bases and J by 1 base, and 10 bases separated the two germline ends. The CDR3 contains 15 residues. Germline V gene data show CDR1 as LNHNV and CDR2 as YYDKDF (reference sequence). DNA of the CDR3: TGTGCCACCAGCAGAGATCCAGGGTATTCCTACGAGCAGTACTTC. Translated: CATSRDPGYSYEQYF.

This clonotype was detected a few times. This chain joins TRBV12-3 or TRBV12-4 and TRBJ1-3, with D perhaps matching TRBD1 (6 bases). V lost 5 bases, J lost 1 base, and 9 bases lay in between. This CDR3 is 14 amino acids long. The CDR3 region is CASSQGGSGNTIYF. CDR3 bases: TGTGCCAGCAGTCAAGGGGGTTCTGGAAACACCATATATTTT.

To note about this clonotype: It may be a read error: a sequence one base away is much more abundant. The rearrangement links TRBV10-3 to TRBJ1-3; 10 nucleotides line up with TRBD1. CDR3 length: 15 residues. Germline values: CDR1 ENHRY, CDR2 SYGVKD. CDR3 DNA sequence: TGTGCCAACAGTGGACAGGGGGGCTCTGGAAACACCATATATTTT. Its protein is CANSGQGGSGNTIYF.

The sample holds a few counts of this clonotype. CDR3 protein: CAISAPDLAGVETQYF. For the CDR3, the DNA is TGTGCCATCAGTGCCCCGGACCTAGCGGGGGTAGAGACCCAGTACTTC. This chain joins TRBV10-3 and TRBJ2-5, with TRBD2 matching 10 bases. V lost 4 bases to trimming and J lost 4 bases; unmatched junction nucleotides: 9. The germline gives CDR1 ENHRY, CDR2 SYGVKD. The CDR3 extends over 16 amino acids.

This clonotype has at least ten counts. The chain couples TRBV5-1 to TRBJ2-1; possible D gene TRBD2, 5 bases. The CDR3 covers 14 residues. CDR1 and CDR2 from the germline V gene are SGHRS and YFSETQ. Trimming took off 0 bases at V and 9 bases at J, with 13 bases between the two ends. As DNA, the CDR3 is TGCGCCAGCAGCTTGGCCACTCGGGGTAGTGAGCAGTTCTTC. Protein sequence: CASSLATRGSEQFF.

The sample holds many counts of this clonotype. In DNA form, the CDR3 reads TGTGCCAGCACAGTTGTCGGGACAGAACTCTACGAGCAGTACTTC. Encoded protein: CASTVVGTELYEQYF. The chain employs TRBV12-3 or TRBV12-4 and TRBJ2-7; TRBD1 matches at 7 bases. V was clipped by 7 bases and J by 3 bases; unmatched bases: 12. The CDR3 runs to 15 residues.

CDR3 region: CAWNHGLGLRSPLHF. The CDR3 DNA is TGTGCCTGGAACCACGGACTGGGACTAAGATCACCCCTCCACTTT. The V call is TRBV30, the J call TRBJ1-6; weak D call: TRBD1 (5 bases). The CDR3 has 15 amino acids. The germline V gene encodes CDR1 GTSNPN and CDR2 SVGIG (reference sequence). V lost 4 bases and J lost 10, with 20 bases in between.

The table lists this clonotype with a few counts. The chain has TRBV2 and TRBJ2-5; 7 nucleotides match TRBD1. Germline V CDR1 and CDR2: SNHLY, FYNNEI. CDR3 size: 14 residues. The junction had 10 bases not matched to a gene; V was cut back by 8 bases and J by 4 bases. CDR3 nucleotides: TGTGCCAGCGGAAGTGACAGGGCACTAGAGACCCAGTACTTC. This sequence encodes CASGSDRALETQYF.

The chain is built from TRBV5-4 and TRBJ2-2; possible D gene TRBD1, 6 bases. Between the trimmed V and J ends, which lost 2 bases and 4 bases, there was a span of 9 bases. CDR1 SGHNT and CDR2 YYREEE come from the germline V gene (reference sequence). This CDR3 contains 14 residues. CDR3 sequence reads: CASSFTGTTGELFF. The CDR3, as DNA: TGTGCCAGCAGCTTCACAGGGACCACCGGGGAGCTGTTTTTT.

There are a few counts of this clonotype. The V call is TRBV13, the J call TRBJ2-3; D uncertain. The CDR3 covers 12 residues. V was shortened by 0 bases and J by 6 bases, with 4 bases between the two germline ends. Germline V gene data show CDR1 as PRHDT and CDR2 as FYEKMQ (reference sequence). DNA for the CDR3: TGTGCCAGCAGCTTAGGGGAGGATACGCAGTATTTT. Amino acid sequence: CASSLGEDTQYF.

This clonotype was counted at least ten times. The V gene is TRBV5-1, the J gene TRBJ1-1, with D hard to call. Trimming removed 3 bases at V and 6 bases at J, with 18 bases between. Germline V gene lookup returns CDR1 SGHRS and CDR2 YFSETQ. This CDR3 contains 15 residues. The CDR3 DNA reads as TGCGCCAGCAGCTCGGGAGGGTATGAGGGCCCTGAAGCTTTCTTT. As protein: CASSSGGYEGPEAFF.

CDR3 bases: TGTGCCAGCAGCCGGGACAGCTATGGCTACACCTTC. Amino acid sequence: CASSRDSYGYTF. The V gene is TRBV6-1, the J gene TRBJ1-2, with TRBD1 identical over 7 bases. Germline V gives CDR1 MNHNS, CDR2 SASEGT. J lost 4 bases, V lost 6 bases, and 2 bases had no gene match. The CDR3 totals 12 residues.

This clonotype was seen at least ten times. This chain's CDR3 is CSASVPWTSGVHEQFF. CDR3 coding DNA: TGCAGTGCTAGCGTACCCTGGACTAGCGGGGTCCATGAGCAGTTCTTC. The chain recombines TRBV20-1 with TRBJ2-1, with 12 bases matching TRBD2. Germline CDR1 is DFQATT and CDR2 is SNEGSKA (reference sequence). J was trimmed by 8 bases and V by 3 bases; bases with no gene match: 11. This CDR3 is 16 amino acids long.

The sample holds many counts of this clonotype. The CDR3 DNA reads as TGTGCCAGCCGGGGTGCAGATACGCAGTATTTT. Protein product: CASRGADTQYF. This sequence joins TRBV2 and TRBJ2-3; tentatively, D is TRBD2 (5 bases). CDR1 is SNHLY, CDR2 FYNNEI, per germline. Deletions cut 8 bases from V and 4 bases from J, with 7 bases between. The CDR3 runs 11 residues.